Listed below are T cell receptor beta chains from one sample, sequenced in a study of cytomegalovirus exposure and HLA in healthy donors. The method was immunoSEQ multiplex PCR; TCRdb's version includes in-frame clones alone and lacks a portion of them. The sample lists under 150,000 clones; 80% were seen once. Sequenced input: PBMCs. These receptors were collected from a male donor in good health and CMV-seronegative. Both conserved end residues are part of each CDR3. A D gene is named only where the DNA matches it firmly. Clone size is shown for a subset of rows, as once, few, many or a class of expanded clone.

v_call: TRBV7-2
clone_size: -
d_call: -
j_call: TRBJ2-1
cdr3_aa: CASSSWTDSNEQFF
cdr3_nt: TGTGCCAGCAGCTCGTGGACAGACTCCAATGAGCAGTTCTTC

v_call: TRBV29-1
clone_size: -
d_call: -
j_call: TRBJ2-1
cdr3_aa: CSVVRAGQGTTGNEQFF
cdr3_nt: TGCAGCGTTGTGAGAGCCGGGCAGGGCACAACCGGGAATGAGCAGTTCTTC

v_call: TRBV9
clone_size: -
d_call: -
j_call: TRBJ1-2
cdr3_aa: CASSVGPGSDGYTF
cdr3_nt: TGTGCCAGCAGCGTAGGGCCGGGATCCGATGGCTACACCTTC

v_call: TRBV4-2
clone_size: few
d_call: TRBD1
j_call: TRBJ1-1
cdr3_aa: CASSQGQGTEAFF
cdr3_nt: TGTGCCAGCAGCCAAGGACAGGGAACTGAAGCTTTCTTT

v_call: TRBV6-5
clone_size: once
d_call: -
j_call: TRBJ2-7
cdr3_aa: CASTKPGTPYEQYF
cdr3_nt: TGTGCCAGCACTAAACCCGGGACACCCTACGAGCAGTACTTC

v_call: TRBV5-1
clone_size: -
d_call: -
j_call: TRBJ2-5
cdr3_aa: CASSLGFQGETQYF
cdr3_nt: TGCGCCAGCAGCTTGGGTTTTCAGGGGGAGACCCAGTACTTC

v_call: TRBV5-8
clone_size: -
d_call: -
j_call: TRBJ1-4
cdr3_aa: CASSLAQGANEKLFF
cdr3_nt: TGTGCCAGCAGCTTGGCCCAGGGTGCTAATGAAAAACTGTTTTTT

v_call: TRBV6-1
clone_size: -
d_call: TRBD1
j_call: TRBJ2-1
cdr3_aa: CASSRDRQFF
cdr3_nt: TGTGCCAGCAGTAGGGACAGGCAGTTCTTC

v_call: TRBV18
clone_size: -
d_call: -
j_call: TRBJ1-1
cdr3_aa: CASSLPIYGDTEAFF
cdr3_nt: TGTGCCAGCTCACTACCGATCTACGGGGACACTGAAGCTTTCTTT

v_call: TRBV15
clone_size: -
d_call: -
j_call: TRBJ1-6
cdr3_aa: CATSSYQSSYNSPLHF
cdr3_nt: TGTGCCACCAGCAGCTATCAAAGCTCCTATAATTCACCCCTCCACTTT

v_call: TRBV5-1
clone_size: -
d_call: -
j_call: TRBJ2-1
cdr3_aa: CASKHMGGWGSYNEQFF
cdr3_nt: TGCGCCAGTAAGCATATGGGGGGTTGGGGCTCCTACAATGAGCAGTTCTTC

v_call: TRBV27
clone_size: -
d_call: -
j_call: TRBJ1-2
cdr3_aa: CASSSAGRSVWGYTF
cdr3_nt: TGTGCCAGCAGTTCGGCGGGTCGCTCTGTTTGGGGCTACACCTTC

v_call: TRBV5-1
clone_size: -
d_call: TRBD1
j_call: TRBJ1-2
cdr3_aa: CASSRQGNYGYTF
cdr3_nt: TGCGCCAGCAGCAGACAGGGGAATTATGGCTACACCTTC

v_call: TRBV30
clone_size: -
d_call: TRBD2
j_call: TRBJ2-1
cdr3_aa: CAWRAGVSYNEQFF
cdr3_nt: TGTGCCTGGAGAGCGGGGGTGTCCTACAATGAGCAGTTCTTC

v_call: TRBV11-2
clone_size: -
d_call: -
j_call: TRBJ1-1
cdr3_aa: CASSLDPGDTEAFF
cdr3_nt: TGTGCCAGCAGCTTAGACCCAGGGGACACTGAAGCTTTCTTT

v_call: TRBV28
clone_size: -
d_call: TRBD1
j_call: TRBJ1-2
cdr3_aa: CASSLGGTGTGVTGYTF
cdr3_nt: TGTGCCAGCAGTTTAGGGGGGACCGGGACAGGGGTGACAGGCTACACCTTC

v_call: TRBV7-9
clone_size: -
d_call: TRBD2
j_call: TRBJ2-3
cdr3_aa: CASSQTLAGADTQYF
cdr3_nt: TGTGCCAGCAGCCAGACCCTAGCGGGAGCTGATACGCAGTATTTT

v_call: TRBV30
clone_size: -
d_call: -
j_call: TRBJ1-1
cdr3_aa: CAWSGPRGRPPFVDKAFF
cdr3_nt: TGTGCCTGGAGTGGCCCTCGGGGGAGGCCCCCTTTTGTTGATAAAGCTTTCTTT

v_call: TRBV11-2
clone_size: -
d_call: TRBD2
j_call: TRBJ2-1
cdr3_aa: CASSLGTSGLNEQFF
cdr3_nt: TGTGCCAGCAGCTTGGGGACTAGCGGCCTCAATGAGCAGTTCTTC

v_call: TRBV30
clone_size: -
d_call: -
j_call: TRBJ1-2
cdr3_aa: CAWAPGVGYTF
cdr3_nt: TGTGCCTGGGCTCCGGGGGTTGGCTACACCTTC

v_call: TRBV7-9
clone_size: few
d_call: TRBD2
j_call: TRBJ2-1
cdr3_aa: CASSPGTSGSNEQFF
cdr3_nt: TGTGCCAGCAGCCCCGGGACTAGCGGGTCTAATGAGCAGTTCTTC

v_call: TRBV5-1
clone_size: -
d_call: TRBD1
j_call: TRBJ2-1
cdr3_aa: CASSLGGTGGFEQFF
cdr3_nt: TGCGCCAGCAGCTTGGGGGGGACAGGGGGCTTTGAGCAGTTCTTC

v_call: TRBV6-6
clone_size: -
d_call: -
j_call: TRBJ1-5
cdr3_aa: CASGGSGVGNQPQHF
cdr3_nt: TGTGCCAGCGGGGGCTCAGGGGTCGGGAATCAGCCCCAGCATTTT

v_call: TRBV6-5
clone_size: -
d_call: -
j_call: TRBJ2-2
cdr3_aa: CASSYFQGTGELFF
cdr3_nt: TGTGCCAGCAGTTACTTCCAGGGCACCGGGGAGCTGTTTTTT

v_call: TRBV5-4
clone_size: few
d_call: -
j_call: TRBJ1-1
cdr3_aa: CASSSIEFPTEAFF
cdr3_nt: TGTGCCAGCAGCTCTATAGAGTTTCCGACTGAAGCTTTCTTT

v_call: TRBV6-4
clone_size: -
d_call: TRBD2
j_call: TRBJ2-3
cdr3_aa: CASSAGTSGGPDTQYF
cdr3_nt: TGTGCCAGCAGTGCCGGGACTAGCGGGGGGCCAGATACGCAGTATTTT